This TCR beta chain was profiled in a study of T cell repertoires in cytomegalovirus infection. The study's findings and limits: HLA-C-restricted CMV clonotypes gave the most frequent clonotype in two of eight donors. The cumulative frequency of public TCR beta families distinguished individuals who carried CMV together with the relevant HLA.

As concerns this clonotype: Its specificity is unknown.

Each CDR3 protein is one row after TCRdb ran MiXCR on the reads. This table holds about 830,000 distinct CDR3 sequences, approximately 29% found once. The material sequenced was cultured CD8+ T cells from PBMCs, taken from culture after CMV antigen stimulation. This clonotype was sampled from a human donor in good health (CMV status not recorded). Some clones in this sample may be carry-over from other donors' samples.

CDR3: CASSETGASNEKLFF. Written as DNA, the CDR3 is TGCGCCAGCAGTGAGACAGGGGCATCTAATGAAAAACTGTTTTTT. The V gene is TRBV10-2, the J gene TRBJ1-4, with 7 bases matching TRBD1. Per germline, CDR1 WSHSY and CDR2 SAAADI. The CDR3 extends over 15 amino acids. V shed 2 bases, J shed 3 bases, and the junction held 3 bases outside the gene matches.